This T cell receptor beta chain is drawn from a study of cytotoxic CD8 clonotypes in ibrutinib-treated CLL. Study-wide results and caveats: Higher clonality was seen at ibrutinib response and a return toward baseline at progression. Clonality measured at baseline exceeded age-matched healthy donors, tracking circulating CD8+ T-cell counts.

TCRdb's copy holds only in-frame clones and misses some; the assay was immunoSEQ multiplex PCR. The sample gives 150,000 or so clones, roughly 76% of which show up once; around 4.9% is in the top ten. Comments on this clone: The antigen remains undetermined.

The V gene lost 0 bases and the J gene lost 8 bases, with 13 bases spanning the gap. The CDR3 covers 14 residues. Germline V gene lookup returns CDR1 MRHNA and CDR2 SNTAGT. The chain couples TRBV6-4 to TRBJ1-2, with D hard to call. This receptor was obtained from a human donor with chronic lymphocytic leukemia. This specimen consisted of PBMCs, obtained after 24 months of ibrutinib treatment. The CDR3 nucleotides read TGTGCCAGCAGTGACTCGTGGAGGACGGGGGGCTACACCTTC. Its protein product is CASSDSWRTGGYTF.